This T cell receptor beta chain was retrieved from a study of cytomegalovirus exposure and HLA in healthy donors. With 60 Vbeta and 13 Jbeta primers, the PCR was carried out. Sequencing used immunoSEQ multiplex PCR; TCRdb keeps in-frame clones, though not all of them. Of tens of thousands of clones detected, around 80% appear once; the ten largest clones hold around 4%. The V end was cut by 3 bases, the J end by 4 bases, with 5 bases between. CDR1 is MNHEY, CDR2 SMNVEV, per germline (reference sequence). This CDR3 is built from 12 residues. This clone has a single count. The sequenced sample was PBMCs. The sequence derives from a male donor in good health and CMV-seropositive. The J gene is TRBJ2-3, the V gene TRBV27; D is uncertain. The CDR3 DNA follows: TGTGCCAGCAGTTTCCTCGCAGATACGCAGTATTTT. Encoded protein: CASSFLADTQYF.